The entry that follows covers one T cell receptor (beta chain) sequence. Its antigen is as yet unknown. The germline gives CDR1 SGHVS, CDR2 FNYEAQ. There are 15 residues in the CDR3. V lost 0 bases to trimming and J lost 5 bases; unmatched junction nucleotides: 5. The record originates from a study of T cells in Graves' hyperthyroidism and ophthalmopathy. RNA transcripts yielded amplified TCR beta CDR3 regions. HTBI primers drove first-round RT-PCR of the TCR CDR3. MiXCR was run by TCRdb on the multiplex PCR reads, yielding one entry per CDR3 protein. In the table there are a few hundred thousand distinct CDR3 sequences, approximately 44% of which are singletons. General study findings and limits: Ophthalmopathy onset followed model prediction by a median about 6.9 months.

This rearrangement joins TRBV7-6 to TRBJ2-5; 8 nucleotides agree with TRBD1. Sequencing input: peripheral blood or thyroid tissue (not recorded which). The sequence came from a woman aged 18-30 years with Graves' hyperthyroidism. CDR3 DNA sequence: TGTGCCAGCAGCTTAGCGAAACGGACAGGGGAGACCCAGTACTTC. The encoded protein is CASSLAKRTGETQYF.